Given below is one T cell receptor (beta chain) in context. This CDR3 is built from 15 residues. Trimming took 1 base from V and 2 from J; bases not matched to a gene: 5. Per the germline V gene, CDR1 is SGHNT and CDR2 is YENEEA. The data belong to a study of blood T cell repertoires in COVID-19. For the study at large: T cells, B-cell-depleted T cells, or PBMCs supplied cDNA or gDNA.

The authors' processing: For nucleated cells, counts were estimated from reference gene primer amplification. Sequencing was performed with immunoSEQ multiplex PCR; in TCRdb, only in-frame clones are kept and a portion is missing. That table gives V, J and clone size, and the DNA gave D and trimming. The sample comprises approximately 170,000 clones, around four fifths of which are singletons, and roughly 8% rests with the top ten. Participants had their cohort set by participant-reported clinical history. Before being deemed recovered, Cohort 3 donors had two negative PCRs, clearance, or symptom resolution.

This sequence was found in a woman aged 45-65 years who had recovered from COVID-19. Sequencing was carried out using PBMCs or T cells enriched from blood (not recorded which). The chain links TRBV11-3 to TRBJ2-7; 7 bases are shared with TRBD2. CDR3 coding DNA: TGTGCCAGCAGCTTAGCAGGGCGGGGGACCTACGAGCAGTACTTC. Translating gives CASSLAGRGTYEQYF.